This TCR beta chain was identified during a study of metastatic and nonmetastatic thyroid tumors. The sample holds many counts of this clone. Nobody among the patients had been given any treatment before thyroid surgery. Germline lookup yields CDR1 MNHNS and CDR2 SASEGT. This CDR3 comprises 17 residues. J lost 2 bases, V lost 5 bases, and 14 bases had no gene match. TCRdb re-processed the PCR reads through MiXCR. This sample has about 25,000 clones; approximately 20% occur once, and the top ten carry about 4.5%. V usage is TRBV6-1 and J usage is TRBJ1-2, with 7 bases fitting TRBD1. The clonotype comes from a female donor with papillary thyroid cancer or a benign thyroid nodule (not recorded which). Some clones in this sample may be carry-over from other donors' samples. The sequencing sample was made of adjacent normal tissue. The CDR3 is CASSSFPVSTGNYGYTF. In DNA form, the CDR3 reads TGTGCCAGCAGTTCCTTCCCTGTGTCGACAGGGAACTATGGCTACACCTTC.